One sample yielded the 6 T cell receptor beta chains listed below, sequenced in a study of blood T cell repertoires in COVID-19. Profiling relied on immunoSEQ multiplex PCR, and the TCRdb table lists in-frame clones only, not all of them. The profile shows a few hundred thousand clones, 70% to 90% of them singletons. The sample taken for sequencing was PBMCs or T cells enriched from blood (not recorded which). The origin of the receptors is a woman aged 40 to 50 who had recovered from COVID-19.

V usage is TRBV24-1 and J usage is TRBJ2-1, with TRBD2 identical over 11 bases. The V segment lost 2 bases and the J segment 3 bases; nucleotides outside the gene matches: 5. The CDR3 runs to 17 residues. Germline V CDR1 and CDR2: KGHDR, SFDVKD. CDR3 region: CATSDSGLAGIYNEQFF. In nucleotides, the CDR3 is TGTGCCACCAGTGATTCTGGACTAGCGGGTATCTACAATGAGCAGTTCTTC.

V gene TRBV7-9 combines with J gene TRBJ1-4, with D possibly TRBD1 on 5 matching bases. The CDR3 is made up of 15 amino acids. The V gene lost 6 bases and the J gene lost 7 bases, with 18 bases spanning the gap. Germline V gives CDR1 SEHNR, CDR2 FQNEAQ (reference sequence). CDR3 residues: CASSYQGGVSEKLFF. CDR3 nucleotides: TGTGCCAGCAGTTACCAGGGTGGAGTTAGTGAAAAACTGTTTTTT.

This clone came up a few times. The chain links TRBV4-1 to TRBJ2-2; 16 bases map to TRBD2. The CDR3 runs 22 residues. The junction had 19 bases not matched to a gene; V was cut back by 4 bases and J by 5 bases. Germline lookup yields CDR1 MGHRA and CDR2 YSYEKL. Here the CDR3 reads CASSRTTSGTSGRAGRTGELFF. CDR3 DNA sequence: TGCGCCAGCAGCCGCACCACCTCCGGGACTAGCGGGAGGGCCGGAAGGACCGGGGAGCTGTTTTTT.

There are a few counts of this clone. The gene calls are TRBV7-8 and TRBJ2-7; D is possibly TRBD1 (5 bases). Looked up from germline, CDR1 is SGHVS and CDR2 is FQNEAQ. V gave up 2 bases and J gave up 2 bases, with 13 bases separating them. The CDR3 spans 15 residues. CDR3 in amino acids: CASSLLAGRTYEQYF. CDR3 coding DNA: TGTGCCAGCAGCTTATTAGCAGGGCGGACCTACGAGCAGTACTTC.

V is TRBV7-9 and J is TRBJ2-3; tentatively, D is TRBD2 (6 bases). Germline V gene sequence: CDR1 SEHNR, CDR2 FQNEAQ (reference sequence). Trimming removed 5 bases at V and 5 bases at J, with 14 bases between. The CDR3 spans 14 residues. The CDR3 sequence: CASSRSGAGDTQYF. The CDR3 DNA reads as TGTGCCAGCAGCCGTAGCGGAGCAGGAGATACGCAGTATTTT.

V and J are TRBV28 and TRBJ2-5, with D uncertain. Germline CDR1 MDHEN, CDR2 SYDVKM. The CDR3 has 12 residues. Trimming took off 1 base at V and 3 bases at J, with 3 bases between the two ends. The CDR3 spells CASSLFEETQYF. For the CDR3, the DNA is TGTGCCAGCAGTTTATTCGAAGAGACCCAGTACTTC. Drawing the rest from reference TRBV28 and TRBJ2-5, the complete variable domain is DVKVTQSSRYLVKRTGEKVFLECVQDMDHENMFWYRQDPGLGLRLIYFSYDVKMKEKGDIPEGYSVSREKKERFSLILESASTNQTSMYLCASSLFEETQYFGPGTRLLVL.